Listed here is a single TCR beta chain. The data were obtained in a study of blood T cell repertoires in COVID-19. Whole-study context: Specimens from acute and convalescent COVID-19 originated in the United States, Italy and Spain. Sample material is recorded as cDNA or gDNA derived from T cells, B-cell-depleted T cells, or PBMCs.

The assay was immunoSEQ multiplex PCR, and TCRdb's table has in-frame clones only and misses some. Of fewer than 700,000 clones listed, roughly 89% are singletons. The germline CDR1 and CDR2 sequences are WSHSY and SAAADI. The CDR3 runs 16 residues. V trimming: 3 bases; J trimming: 3 bases; junction bases outside the gene matches: 6. The V call is TRBV10-2, the J call TRBJ1-5; 9 nucleotides agree with TRBD1. Sequencing was carried out using peripheral blood. The TCR was taken from a woman aged 45-65 years with COVID-19, enrolled during active disease. The DNA of the CDR3 is TGCGCCAGCAGTGATGGACAGGGGCGCGCCAATCAGCCCCAGCATTTT. Translating it yields CASSDGQGRANQPQHF.